The source of this TCR beta chain is a study of T cells in Graves' hyperthyroidism and ophthalmopathy. Study-wide findings and caveats: Ophthalmopathy and stable hyperthyroidism were told apart by a 13 V-J model. Clonotypes that were expanded in thyroid above 0.001 mostly appeared in blood too.

Lactation, pregnancy, other autoimmune disease or uncontrolled infection led to exclusion of patients. Blood sampling occurred at first hyperthyroidism diagnosis, ahead of any ophthalmopathy symptoms. Remarks on this clonotype: Its antigen is not known.

The source material, RNA transcripts, was used to amplify TCR beta CDR3 regions. HTBI primers were used for first-round RT-PCR of the TCR CDR3. MiXCR, run by TCRdb on the multiplex PCR reads, gives a single entry per CDR3 protein. This sample has a few hundred thousand distinct CDR3 sequences; around a sixth occur once, and the top ten carry about 30%. CDR3 length: 15 amino acids. Germline assignment: CDR1 SEHNR and CDR2 FQNEAQ (reference sequence). V trimming: 5 bases; J trimming: 2 bases; junction bases outside the gene matches: 5. The receptor was derived from a woman between 18 and 29 years old with Graves' hyperthyroidism that later progressed to Graves' ophthalmopathy. The chain combines TRBV7-9 with TRBJ2-1; 8 bases fit TRBD2. The sample was blood. The CDR3 spells CASSMGLGAYNEQFF. CDR3 nucleotide sequence: TGTGCCAGCAGCATGGGACTAGGGGCCTACAATGAGCAGTTCTTC.